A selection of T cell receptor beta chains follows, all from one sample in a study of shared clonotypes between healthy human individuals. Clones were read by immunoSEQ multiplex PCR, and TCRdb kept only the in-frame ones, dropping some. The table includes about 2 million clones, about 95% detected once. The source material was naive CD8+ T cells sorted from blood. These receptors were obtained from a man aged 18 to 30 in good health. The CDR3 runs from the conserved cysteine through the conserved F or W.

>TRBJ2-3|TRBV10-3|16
CAISEPFGGAWDTQYF
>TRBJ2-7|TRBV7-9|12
CASAPSGDEQYF
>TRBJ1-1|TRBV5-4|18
CASSLAWGGPEMNTEAFF
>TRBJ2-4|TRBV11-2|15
CASSPGPIAKNIQYF
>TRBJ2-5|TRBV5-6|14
CASSLAGLEETQYF
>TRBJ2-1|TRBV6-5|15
CASSLTQGPYNEQFF
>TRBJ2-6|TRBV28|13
CASTETGANVLTF
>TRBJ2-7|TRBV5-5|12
CASSLGVYEQYF
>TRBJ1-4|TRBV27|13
CASSLLSGEKLFF
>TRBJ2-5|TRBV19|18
CASSIGLAVFQSGETQYF
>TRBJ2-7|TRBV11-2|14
CASTEGGTAYEQYF
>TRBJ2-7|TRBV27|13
CASSFGRAYEQYF
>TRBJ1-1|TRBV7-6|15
CASSLGDGMNTEAFF
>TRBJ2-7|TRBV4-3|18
CASSQDWAEGPLSYEQYF
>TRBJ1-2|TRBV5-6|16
CASNLEGVEGNYGYTF
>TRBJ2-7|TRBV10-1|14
CASSDETGGGEQYF
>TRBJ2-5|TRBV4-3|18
CASSQDGAASGRQETQYF
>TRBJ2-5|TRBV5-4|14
CASSAGTSQETQYF
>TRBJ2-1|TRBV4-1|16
CASSQGQTRRANEQFF
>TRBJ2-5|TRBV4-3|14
CASSQDGRAETQYF
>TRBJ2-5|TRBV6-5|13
CASSPVVGETQYF
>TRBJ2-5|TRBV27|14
CASSLPGPWGTQYF
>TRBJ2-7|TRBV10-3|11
CATRGGYEQYF
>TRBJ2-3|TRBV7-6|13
CASSLLGTDTQYF
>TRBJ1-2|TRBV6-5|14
CASSYVGDGYGYTF
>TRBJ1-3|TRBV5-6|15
CASSSSGAGGNTIYF
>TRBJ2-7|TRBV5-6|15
CASSPGQGRGYEQYF
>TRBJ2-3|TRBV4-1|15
CASSQATGSGDTQYF
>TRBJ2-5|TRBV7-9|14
CASSSTGGQETQYF
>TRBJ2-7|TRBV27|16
CASSPTGVIGSYEQYF
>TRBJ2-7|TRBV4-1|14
CASSQFGRGWEQYF
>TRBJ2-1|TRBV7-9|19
CASSVLAGAPAPDYNEQFF
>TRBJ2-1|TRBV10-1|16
CASSESRGGIRDEQFF
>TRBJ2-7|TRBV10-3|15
CAISTGGTGTYEQYF
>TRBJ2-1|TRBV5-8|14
CASSFLNGNNEQFF
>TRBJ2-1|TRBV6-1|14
CASMAGTGVNEQFF
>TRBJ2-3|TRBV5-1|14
CASSSGQGTDTQYF
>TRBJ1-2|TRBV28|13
CASSLTGDIGYTF
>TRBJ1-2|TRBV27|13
CASSSWGLDGYTF
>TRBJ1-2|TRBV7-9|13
CASSLPHRYGYTF
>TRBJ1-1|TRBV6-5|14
CASSYVLGNTEAFF